This TCR beta chain is from a study of blood T cell repertoires in COVID-19. Across the study: The United States, Italy and Spain were the sources of the acute and convalescent COVID-19 samples. In each case, the material was cDNA or gDNA derived from T cells, B-cell-depleted T cells, or PBMCs.

This clone is a singleton in its sample. Germline V gives CDR1 KGHDR, CDR2 SFDVKD. CDR3 length: 14 amino acids. The V end lost 2 bases, the J end lost 5 bases, and 12 bases lay between the germline ends. Original data processing: Cell counts per sample came from amplifying reference gene primers. Some clones are missing from TCRdb's copy, which holds only in-frame ones; the method was immunoSEQ multiplex PCR. V and J calls and clone size are as listed in that table; D and trimming were resolved from the DNA. Of about 220,000 clones listed, about 80% are singletons. The sequenced material came from peripheral blood. The chain has TRBV24-1 and TRBJ2-7; TRBD2 is a possible D gene (6 bases). The receptor comes from a woman in her 30s who had recovered from COVID-19. The CDR3 spells CATSDSRDVHEQYF. As DNA, the CDR3 is TGTGCCACCAGTGATTCGCGGGATGTCCACGAGCAGTACTTC.